These 24 T cell receptor delta chains were sequenced from one sample in a study of gamma-delta chains in newborns, infants, children. TCRdb redid the clone calls on the reads with CATT. The sample consists of 10,000 to 14,000 delta-chain clones, just under 9% of them appearing once. The sample consisted of blood. The receptors were gathered from a child who was a newborn, infant or young child, either healthy, febrile or measles-vaccinated (not recorded which).

The chain has TRDV2 and TRDJ1; 8 bases map to TRDD3. The J gene was missing in TCRdb and was found by matching the end of the DNA to germline. The germline CDR1 and CDR2 sequences are GEAIGNYY and EKD. This CDR3 is built from 17 residues. J gave up 1 base and V 5 bases, and 14 bases lay outside the gene matches. In DNA, the CDR3 is TGTGCCTGTGTCAGCCTAACTGGGGGCCCATCCACCGATAAACTCATCTTT. The encoded protein is CACVSLTGGPSTDKLIF.

The V gene lacks a call, and TRDJ3 is the J gene; no check of the table's D call, TRDD3, against the DNA was made. This CDR3 is built from 17 residues. The DNA of the CDR3 is TGTGCCTGTGACACCTTACTGGGGCCCTGGGACACCCGACAGATGTTTTTC. This encodes CACDTLLGPWDTRQMFF.

The genes are TRDV2 and TRDJ1, with 8 positions matching TRDD3. With V trimmed by 3 bases and J by 0 bases, 5 bases remained unmatched. Germline V gives CDR1 GEAIGNYY, CDR2 EKD. This CDR3 comprises 15 residues. In DNA, the CDR3 is TGTGCCTGTGACCCACTGGGGGCCAACACCGATAAACTCATCTTT. Amino acid sequence: CACDPLGANTDKLIF.

The chain employs TRDV2 and TRDJ2, with 7 nucleotides matching TRDD3. The CDR3 is made up of 15 amino acids. The V gene's germline CDR1 is GEAIGNYY and CDR2 EKD. The V gene end was trimmed by 3 bases and the J gene end by 6 bases; junction bases not matched to a gene: 9. This chain's CDR3 is CACDPIGYGAAQLFF. DNA of the CDR3: TGTGCCTGTGACCCTATCGGATACGGGGCAGCACAACTCTTCTTT.

This clone was seen only a few times. CDR3 sequence: CALGAQFFPVAQYIDKLIF. CDR3 bases: TGTGCTCTTGGGGCACAATTTTTCCCTGTCGCACAGTACATCGATAAACTCATCTTT. The chain links TRDV1 to TRDJ1, with D hard to call. This CDR3 has 19 amino acids. Germline lookup yields CDR1 TSWWSYY and CDR2 QGS. With 4 bases removed from V and 4 bases from J, the gap between germline ends came to 28 bases.

Concerning this clone: Sequence at one end of the junction differs from germline and may be a read error. This sequence joins TRDV2 and TRDJ2, with 7 bases that match TRDD3. Germline assignment: CDR1 GEAIGNYY and CDR2 EKD. The CDR3 has 17 residues. Here the CDR3 reads CARDTVLGIALTAQLFF. CDR3 sequence (DNA): TGTGCCCGTGACACCGTATTGGGGATAGCTTTGACAGCACAACTCTTCTTT.

As regards this clone: This could be a read error, since a much larger clone is one nucleotide away. The sample has other DNA sequences that encode this CDR3 too. The chain employs TRDV2 and TRDJ1; D possibly corresponds to TRDD3 (6 bases). The V gene's germline CDR1 is GEAIGNYY and CDR2 EKD. The CDR3 loop spans 15 amino acids. CDR3 amino acids: CACDTVGGKTDKLIF. The CDR3 DNA is TGTGCCTGTGACACCGTCGGGGGAAAGACCGATAAGCTCATCTTT.

This clone appeared a few times. The V gene is TRDV2, the J gene TRDJ1, with TRDD3 identical over 8 bases. V shed 2 bases and J 0 bases; nucleotides not matched to a gene: 7. The CDR3 is made up of 16 amino acids. CDR1 GEAIGNYY and CDR2 EKD come from the germline V gene. Written as DNA, the CDR3 is TGTGCCTGTGACATTACTGGGGGCTTGTACACCGATAAACTCATCTTT. Protein sequence: CACDITGGLYTDKLIF.

The gene calls are TRDV2 and TRDJ1; TRDD3 matches 13 bases. Germline trimming cut 3 bases from V and 1 base from J; bases unmatched to any gene: 10. Germline V lookup: CDR1 GEAIGNYY, CDR2 EKD. CDR3 length equals 18 residues. CDR3 nucleotide sequence: TGTGCCTGTGACTTGTTGGTACTGGGGGATACGGGCACCGATAAACTCATCTTT. Translation gives CACDLLVLGDTGTDKLIF.

The chain recombines TRDV2 with TRDJ1; TRDD3 matches at 10 bases. With 4 bases clipped from V and 0 bases from J, the junction kept 25 bases outside the gene matches. Germline CDR1 is GEAIGNYY and CDR2 is EKD. This CDR3 contains 22 residues. CDR3 region: CACEVRPPPGDTGVRYTDKLIF. Here the CDR3 DNA reads TGTGCCTGTGAAGTAAGGCCTCCTCCGGGGGATACGGGAGTGCGGTACACCGATAAACTCATCTTT.

This clone was observed a few times. The chain recombines TRDV2 with TRDJ1; weak D call: TRDD3 (5 bases). Trimming removed 1 base from V and 2 bases from J, with 10 bases in between. This CDR3 contains 14 residues. Germline CDR1 and CDR2: GEAIGNYY and EKD. The DNA for the CDR3 is TGTGCCTGTGACACGATCGGGGAGACCGATAAACTCATCTTT. Its protein product is CACDTIGETDKLIF.

Notes on this clone: Additional DNA sequences in this sample encode the identical CDR3. The chain recombines TRDV2 with TRDJ2; maybe TRDD3 (6 bases). Trimming shortened V by 0 bases and J by 5 bases, and 12 bases separated the two germline ends. The germline V gene has CDR1 GEAIGNYY and CDR2 EKD. The CDR3 has 15 residues. DNA of the CDR3: TGTGCCTGTGACACCGTTGGGGGTCCAACAGCACAACTCTTCTTT. Its protein product is CACDTVGGPTAQLFF.

The chain combines TRDV2 with TRDJ2; TRDD3 aligns across 11 bases. V lost 1 base and J lost 4; bases outside the gene matches: 7. Per the germline V gene, CDR1 is GEAIGNYY and CDR2 is EKD. The CDR3 has 17 amino acids. The DNA of the CDR3 is TGTGCCTGTGACACACTGGGGGATAGGGGAGCGACAGCACAACTCTTCTTT. It specifies CACDTLGDRGATAQLFF.

This clone was seen more than once but under ten times. In the same sample, other DNA sequences code for this CDR3. The chain joins TRDV2 to TRDJ1, with D uncertain. CDR1 is GEAIGNYY and CDR2 is EKD in the germline V gene. There are 15 residues in the CDR3. The ends were cut back, 0 bases at V and 2 bases at J, with 12 bases in the middle. The CDR3 coding sequence is TGTGCCTGTGACACCGTAGGAGGGTTGACCGATAAACTCATCTTT. The encoded protein is CACDTVGGLTDKLIF.

In this sample, this clone is medium-sized. The chain is built from TRDV2 and TRDJ1, with 8 bases matching TRDD3. Unmatched junction bases numbered 12, after V lost 3 bases and J lost 1 base. The CDR3 totals 17 residues. The V gene's germline CDR1 is GEAIGNYY and CDR2 EKD. The CDR3 reads CACDPLALTGGTDKLIF. CDR3 nucleotides: TGTGCCTGTGACCCGTTGGCCCTTACTGGGGGCACCGATAAACTCATCTTT.

The J gene is TRDJ3, the V gene TRDV2; 8 bases are shared with TRDD3. Trimming cost V 3 bases and J 0 bases; bases outside gene matches: 9. The CDR3 has 19 amino acids. Germline lookup yields CDR1 GEAIGNYY and CDR2 EKD. DNA of the CDR3: TGTGCCTGTGACCCGATTCGGGGATACTTCTCCTGGGACACCCGACAGATGTTTTTC. Protein: CACDPIRGYFSWDTRQMFF.

This clone was counted a few times. An end of the junction differs from the germline gene, which may be a read error. CDR3 in DNA: TGTGCCTGTGACATACTGGGGGATGAGGCCTTGACCGCACAACTCTTCTTT. It yields the protein CACDILGDEALTAQLFF. This chain joins TRDV2 and TRDJ2; 10 nucleotides agree with TRDD3. The CDR3 contains 17 residues. Germline CDR1 is GEAIGNYY and CDR2 is EKD.

The chain joins TRDV2 to TRDJ3, with D perhaps matching TRDD3 (6 bases). The V and J ends lost 1 base and 0 bases respectively, with 12 bases between them. The CDR3 length is 18 residues. Germline values: CDR1 GEAIGNYY, CDR2 EKD. CDR3 residues: CACDTVGGNSWDTRQMFF. CDR3 DNA sequence: TGTGCCTGTGACACGGTGGGGGGCAACTCCTGGGACACCCGACAGATGTTTTTC.

The rearrangement joins TRDV2 to TRDJ3; 7 bases are a match to TRDD3. The CDR3 spans 18 residues. Germline CDR1 GEAIGNYY, CDR2 EKD. J lost 0 bases, V lost 2 bases, and 6 bases had no gene match. The CDR3 protein is CACDNTGDRSWDTRQMFF. In DNA, the CDR3 is TGTGCCTGTGACAATACTGGGGATCGCTCCTGGGACACCCGACAGATGTTTTTC.

The sample holds a few counts of this clone. The chain combines TRDV2 with TRDJ1; weak D call: TRDD3 (6 bases). The J gene comes from matching the DNA to germline here; TCRdb lacks it. Per the germline V gene, CDR1 is GEAIGNYY and CDR2 is EKD. This CDR3 spans 18 amino acids. V shed 0 bases and J shed 3 bases, with 22 bases lying between them. The CDR3 is CACDTVTGGGRFADKLIF. The DNA of the CDR3 is TGTGCCTGTGACACCGTTACTGGCGGGGGAAGATTCGCCGATAAACTCATCTTT.

This clone was counted only a few times. The chain combines TRDV1 with TRDJ2; TRDD3 agrees at 7 bases. From germline, CDR1 is TSWWSYY and CDR2 QGS. CDR3 size: 18 residues. Trimming at V came to 3 bases and at J to 0 bases, leaving 10 bases not matched to a gene. CDR3 protein: CALGDKGWGAPLTAQLFF. In DNA, the CDR3 is TGTGCTCTTGGGGACAAGGGCTGGGGGGCTCCTTTGACAGCACAACTCTTCTTT.

The chain combines TRDV2 with TRDJ1; TRDD3 aligns across 8 bases. After removal of 0 bases from V and 7 bases from J, the junction contained 21 bases not matched to a gene. Germline CDR1 reads GEAIGNYY; CDR2 reads EKD. This CDR3 region has 19 residues. Here the CDR3 DNA reads TGTGCCTGTGACACCCTAGGCTACGACCCAACGAACTGGGGGGCTAAACTCATCTTT. Residues: CACDTLGYDPTNWGAKLIF.

By sample fraction, this clone is medium-sized (0.01 to 0.1%). This chain uses TRDV2 with TRDJ1, with 9 positions matching TRDD3. The germline CDR1 and CDR2 sequences are GEAIGNYY and EKD. With 3 bases clipped from V and 1 base from J, the junction kept 23 bases outside the gene matches. The CDR3 is 21 residues long. CDR3 in DNA: TGTGCCTGTGACCGGCTTCGTGGGGGTTTACTGGGGGACATCTTCACCGATAAACTCATCTTT. Protein product: CACDRLRGGLLGDIFTDKLIF.

This clone was counted between two and nine times. The chain is built from TRDV2 and TRDJ2; possible D gene TRDD3, 6 bases. The length of the CDR3 is 18 residues. Per the germline V gene, CDR1 is GEAIGNYY and CDR2 is EKD. Trimming left V 2 bases short and J 1 base short, with 19 bases between. The CDR3 reads CACDSLSEGGVLTAQLFF. CDR3 nucleotides: TGTGCCTGTGACAGTCTGTCGGAGGGGGGAGTTTTGACAGCACAACTCTTCTTT.